The clone carrying this TCR beta chain was observed once. Per the germline V gene, CDR1 is PRHDT and CDR2 is FYEKMQ (reference sequence). The CDR3 is 19 amino acids. V lost 2 bases, J lost 0 bases, and 19 bases lay in between. The sample comes from a study of blood T cell repertoires in COVID-19. Study at large: Samples came from the United States, Italy and Spain, spanning acute and convalescent COVID-19. T cells, B-cell-depleted T cells, or PBMCs supplied cDNA or gDNA.

Using immunoSEQ multiplex PCR, the repertoire was profiled, and TCRdb retains in-frame clones only, with some absent. The sample includes 150,000 or so clones, around 84% seen only once; the top ten take less than 20%. The sample consisted of peripheral blood. This clonotype originated in a woman aged 80 or over with acute or convalescent COVID-19. The chain couples TRBV13 to TRBJ2-2; D might be TRBD1 (5 bases). The CDR3 reads CASSLSQWVDKANTGELFF. CDR3 coding DNA: TGTGCCAGCAGCTTATCGCAGTGGGTGGACAAGGCGAACACCGGGGAGCTGTTTTTT.